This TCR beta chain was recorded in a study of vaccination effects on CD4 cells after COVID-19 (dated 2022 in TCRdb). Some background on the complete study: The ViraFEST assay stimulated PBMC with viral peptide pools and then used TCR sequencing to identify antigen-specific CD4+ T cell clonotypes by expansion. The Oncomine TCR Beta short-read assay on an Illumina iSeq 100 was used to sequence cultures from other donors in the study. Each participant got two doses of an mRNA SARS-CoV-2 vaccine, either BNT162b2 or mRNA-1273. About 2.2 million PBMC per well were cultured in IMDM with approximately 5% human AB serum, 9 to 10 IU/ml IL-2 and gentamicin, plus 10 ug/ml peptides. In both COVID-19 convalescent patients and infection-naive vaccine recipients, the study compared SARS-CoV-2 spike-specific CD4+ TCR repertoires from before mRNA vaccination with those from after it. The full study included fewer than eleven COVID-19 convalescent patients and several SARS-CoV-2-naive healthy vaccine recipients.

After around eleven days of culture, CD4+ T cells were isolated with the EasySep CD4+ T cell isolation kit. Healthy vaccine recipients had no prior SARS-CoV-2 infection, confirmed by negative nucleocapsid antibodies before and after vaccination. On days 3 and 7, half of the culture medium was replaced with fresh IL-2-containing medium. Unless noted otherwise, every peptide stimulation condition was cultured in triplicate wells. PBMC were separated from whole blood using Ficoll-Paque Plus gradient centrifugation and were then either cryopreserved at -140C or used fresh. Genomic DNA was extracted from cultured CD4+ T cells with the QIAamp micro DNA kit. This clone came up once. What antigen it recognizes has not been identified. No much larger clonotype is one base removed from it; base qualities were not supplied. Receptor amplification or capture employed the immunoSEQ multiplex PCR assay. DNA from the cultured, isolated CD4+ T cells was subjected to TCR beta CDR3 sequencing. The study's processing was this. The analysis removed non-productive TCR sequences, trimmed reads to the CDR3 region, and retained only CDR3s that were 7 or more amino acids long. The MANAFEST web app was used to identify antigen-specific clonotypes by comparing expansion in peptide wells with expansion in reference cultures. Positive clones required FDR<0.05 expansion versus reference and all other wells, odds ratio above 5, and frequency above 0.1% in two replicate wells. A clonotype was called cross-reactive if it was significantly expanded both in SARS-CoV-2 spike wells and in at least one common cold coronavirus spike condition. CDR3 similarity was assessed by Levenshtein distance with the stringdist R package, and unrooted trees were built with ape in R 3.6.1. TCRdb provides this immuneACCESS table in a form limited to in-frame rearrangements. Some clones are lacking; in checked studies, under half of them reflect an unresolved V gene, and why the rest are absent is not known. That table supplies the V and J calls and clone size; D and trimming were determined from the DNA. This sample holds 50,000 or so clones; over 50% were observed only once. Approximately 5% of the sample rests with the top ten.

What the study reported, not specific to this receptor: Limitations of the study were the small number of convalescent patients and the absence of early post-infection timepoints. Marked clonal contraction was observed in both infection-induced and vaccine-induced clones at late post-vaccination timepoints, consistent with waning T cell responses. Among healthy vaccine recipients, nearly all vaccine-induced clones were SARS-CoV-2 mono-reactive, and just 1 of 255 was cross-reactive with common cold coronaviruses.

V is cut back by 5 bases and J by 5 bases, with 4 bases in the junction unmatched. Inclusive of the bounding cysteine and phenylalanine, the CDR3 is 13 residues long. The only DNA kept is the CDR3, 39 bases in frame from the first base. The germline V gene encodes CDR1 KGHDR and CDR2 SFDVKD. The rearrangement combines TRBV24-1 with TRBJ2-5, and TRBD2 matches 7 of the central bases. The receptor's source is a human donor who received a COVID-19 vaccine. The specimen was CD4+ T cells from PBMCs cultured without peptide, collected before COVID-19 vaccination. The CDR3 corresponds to CATSGGGGETQYF. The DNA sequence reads TGTGCCACCAGTGGCGGGGGAGGGGAGACCCAGTACTTC.